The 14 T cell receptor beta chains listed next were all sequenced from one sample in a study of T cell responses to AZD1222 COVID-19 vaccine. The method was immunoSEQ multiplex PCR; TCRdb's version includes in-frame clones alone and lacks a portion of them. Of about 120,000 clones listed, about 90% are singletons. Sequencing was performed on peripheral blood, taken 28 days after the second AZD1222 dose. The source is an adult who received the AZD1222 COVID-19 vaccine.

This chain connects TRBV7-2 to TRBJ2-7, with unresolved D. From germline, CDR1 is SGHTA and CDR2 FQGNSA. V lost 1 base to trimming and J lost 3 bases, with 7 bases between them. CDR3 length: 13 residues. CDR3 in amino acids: CASSLEVGYEQYF. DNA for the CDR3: TGTGCCAGCAGCTTAGAGGTCGGCTACGAGCAGTACTTC.

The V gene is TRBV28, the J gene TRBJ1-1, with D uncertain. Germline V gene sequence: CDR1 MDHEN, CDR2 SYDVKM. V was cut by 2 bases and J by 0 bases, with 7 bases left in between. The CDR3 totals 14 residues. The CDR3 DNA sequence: TGTGCCAGCAGTTTAGGGAGATTGAACACTGAAGCTTTCTTT. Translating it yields CASSLGRLNTEAFF.

In DNA, the CDR3 is TGTGCCAGCAGTTCCCTCAGTATGCAGCCCCAGCATTTT. It encodes CASSSLSMQPQHF. The chain uses TRBV6-5 and TRBJ1-5; no reliable D call. The CDR3 is 13 residues long. Germline-derived CDR1 and CDR2 are MNHEY and SVGAGI. The V end lost 4 bases, the J end lost 7 bases, and 11 bases lay between the germline ends.

The CDR3 DNA follows: TGTGCCAGCGGAACAGGGGGCGGCAAAAACATTCAGTACTTC. This translates into CASGTGGGKNIQYF. This rearrangement joins TRBV28 to TRBJ2-4, with 9 bases matching TRBD1. J was trimmed by 3 bases and V by 8 bases; bases with no gene match: 5. The germline V gene encodes CDR1 MDHEN and CDR2 SYDVKM. This CDR3 has 14 amino acids. Full variable domain (remainder filled in from reference TRBV28 and TRBJ2-4): DVKVTQSSRYLVKRTGEKVFLECVQDMDHENMFWYRQDPGLGLRLIYFSYDVKMKEKGDIPEGYSVSREKKERFSLILESASTNQTSMYLCASGTGGGKNIQYFGAGTRLSVL.

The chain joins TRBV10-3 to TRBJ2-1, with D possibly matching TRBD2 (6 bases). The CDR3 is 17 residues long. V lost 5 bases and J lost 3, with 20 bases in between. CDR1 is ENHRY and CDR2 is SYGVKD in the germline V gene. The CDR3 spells CAISPGAGLSSYNEQFF. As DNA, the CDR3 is TGTGCCATCAGTCCGGGCGCGGGACTCAGTAGCTACAATGAGCAGTTCTTC.

The CDR3 loop is CASSHQTSEVYEQYF. The CDR3 nucleotides read TGTGCCAGCAGCCACCAGACTAGTGAAGTCTACGAGCAGTACTTC. The chain recombines TRBV14 with TRBJ2-7; possible D gene TRBD2, 6 bases. The germline V gene has CDR1 SGHDN and CDR2 FVKESK. V lost 3 bases and J 3 bases, leaving 15 bases between the germline ends. CDR3 length equals 15 residues.

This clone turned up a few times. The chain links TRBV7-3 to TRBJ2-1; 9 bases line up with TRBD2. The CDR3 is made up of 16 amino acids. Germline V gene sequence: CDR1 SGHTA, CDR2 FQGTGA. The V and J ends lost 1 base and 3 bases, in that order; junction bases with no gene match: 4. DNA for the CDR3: TGTGCCAGCAGCTTAAGAGGAGCGGGAGGCTACAATGAGCAGTTCTTC. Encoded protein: CASSLRGAGGYNEQFF.

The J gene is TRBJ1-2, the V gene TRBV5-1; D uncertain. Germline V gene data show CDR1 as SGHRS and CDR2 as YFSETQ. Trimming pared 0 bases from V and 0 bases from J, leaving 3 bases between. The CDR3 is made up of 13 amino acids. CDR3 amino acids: CASSLDANYGYTF. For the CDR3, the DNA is TGCGCCAGCAGCTTGGATGCTAACTATGGCTACACCTTC.

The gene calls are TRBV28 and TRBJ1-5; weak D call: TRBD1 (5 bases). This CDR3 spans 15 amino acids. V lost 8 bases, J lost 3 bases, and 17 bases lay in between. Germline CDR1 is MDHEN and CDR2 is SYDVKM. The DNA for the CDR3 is TGTGCCAGCCGCCTTCGTGGGGCCGTCAATCAGCCCCAGCATTTT. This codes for CASRLRGAVNQPQHF.

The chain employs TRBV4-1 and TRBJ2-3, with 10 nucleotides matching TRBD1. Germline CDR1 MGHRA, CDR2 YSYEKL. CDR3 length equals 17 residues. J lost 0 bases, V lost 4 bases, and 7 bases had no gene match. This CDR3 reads CASSRGQGISSTDTQYF. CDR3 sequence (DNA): TGCGCCAGCAGCCGGGGACAGGGGATCTCTAGCACAGATACGCAGTATTTT.

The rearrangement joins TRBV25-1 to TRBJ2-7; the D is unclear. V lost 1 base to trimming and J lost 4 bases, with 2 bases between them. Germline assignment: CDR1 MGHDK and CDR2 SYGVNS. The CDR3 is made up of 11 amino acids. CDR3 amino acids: CASSEWYEQYF. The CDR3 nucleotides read TGTGCCAGCAGTGAATGGTACGAGCAGTACTTC.

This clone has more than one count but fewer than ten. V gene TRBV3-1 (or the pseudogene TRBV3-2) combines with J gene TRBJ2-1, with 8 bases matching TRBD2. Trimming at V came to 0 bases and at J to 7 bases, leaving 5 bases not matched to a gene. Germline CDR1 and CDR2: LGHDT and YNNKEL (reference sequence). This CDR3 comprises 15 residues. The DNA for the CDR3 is TGTGCCAGCAGCCAAGATATCACGGGAGGGAATGAGCAGTTCTTC. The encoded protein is CASSQDITGGNEQFF.

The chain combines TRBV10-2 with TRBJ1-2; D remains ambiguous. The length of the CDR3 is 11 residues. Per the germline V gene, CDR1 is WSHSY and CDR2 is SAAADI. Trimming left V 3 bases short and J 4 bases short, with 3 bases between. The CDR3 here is CASSDSYGYTF. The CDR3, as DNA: TGCGCCAGCAGTGACAGCTATGGCTACACCTTC.

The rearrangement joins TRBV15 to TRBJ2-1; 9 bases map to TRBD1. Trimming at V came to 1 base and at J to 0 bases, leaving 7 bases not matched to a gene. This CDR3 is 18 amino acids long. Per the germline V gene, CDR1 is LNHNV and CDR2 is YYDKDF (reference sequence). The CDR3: CATSRVIGTGSSYNEQFF. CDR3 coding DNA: TGTGCCACCAGCAGAGTAATTGGGACAGGGAGCTCCTACAATGAGCAGTTCTTC.